This TCR beta chain was sequenced in a study of breast tumors, draining lymph nodes, adjacent tissues (dated by TCRdb to 2015 to 2016). As for the study more broadly: The study compared TCR beta repertoires across tumor, adjacent nontumor tissue and axillary lymph nodes from breast cancer patients. In human breast cancer, the study set out to assess how tumor, surrounding tissue and draining lymph node repertoires relate to one another and whether T cells might be exchanged between them.

This clonotype was seen many times. Its antigen is currently not known. Base quality data are lacking; no much larger clone is found one base away. The investigation overall reported the following: The data were considered consistent with most tumor T cells being derived from the lymph node and subsequently expanding within tumor tissue. The conclusion that tumor T cells originate in lymph nodes was presented as consistent with a hypothesis rather than as directly demonstrated. Tumors showed preferential V and J gene usage, and their T-cell repertoire diversity fell below that of lymph nodes yet above that of nontumor tissue. Tumor and nontumor tissue repertoires were found to be significantly more similar in luminal-like than in basal-like breast cancer.

V loses 0 bases, J loses 6 bases, and the germline ends lie 9 bases apart. CDR1 is given as SGDLS and CDR2 as YYNGEE, both from the germline V gene. The CDR3 contains 13 residues, cysteine and phenylalanine counted. The only DNA kept is the CDR3, 39 bases in frame from the first base. Sequenced on an Illumina HiSeq 2000. Multiplex PCR amplification was used to build the TCR beta chain libraries. The amplified TCR beta chain products were analyzed by high-throughput sequencing. The raw public data were reprocessed by TCRdb itself: fastp quality trimming at Q25, MiXCR clonotype calling, in-frame beta chains only. One record per CDR3 amino acid sequence lists the most common genes and DNA. The sample table shows around 190,000 distinct CDR3 sequences, and 30% to 35% are seen once. The ten largest make up about 4% of the sample. Lymph node samples came from the axillary draining lymph nodes of breast cancer patients.

Sequenced sample: axillary lymph node tissue. The chain is encoded by TRBV9 joined to TRBJ1-2; no D gene call is confident. The sequence came from a female donor with breast cancer. Some clones in this sample may be carry-over from other donors' samples. The DNA sequence is TGTGCCAGCAGCGTAGGAGGTCACGATGGCTACACCTTC. Its amino acids are CASSVGGHDGYTF.